The clone carrying this TCR beta chain has only one observation. Its antigen remains unidentified. 5'RACE, which relied on constant-segment primers, yielded TCR alpha and TCR beta cDNA libraries carrying sample barcodes and UMIs. TCRdb processed the 5' RACE reads anew with MiXCR; each CDR3 protein has one entry. The repertoire has about 300,000 distinct CDR3 sequences, 15% to 20% of them found once; the top ten carry under 25%. This entry belongs to a study of T-cell memory formation after mild COVID-19. Study-wide background: There were largely donor-specific TCR clusters.

Overall study results and limits: Pre-infection memory contained some responding clones, which suggested that cross-reactive memory had joined. Among CD4+ contracting clones, most were CM and EM, and CD8+ ones EMRA.

Germline-derived CDR1 and CDR2 are SGHAT and FQNNGV. The CDR3 contains 15 residues. V was trimmed by 4 bases and J by 5 bases, leaving 17 bases between them. What was sequenced was PBMCs or a T cell subset sorted from them (not recorded which). This receptor was obtained from a man younger than 30 who had mild COVID-19 (a few samples of this study predate the infection). Cell type and time point are not known. The chain recombines TRBV11-2 with TRBJ2-5, with TRBD2 as a possible D gene (5 bases). CDR3 in amino acids: CASSSRNAGMETQYF. In nucleotides, the CDR3 is TGTGCCAGCAGCTCTCGGAACGCCGGGATGGAGACCCAGTACTTC.